Described below is a single T cell receptor (beta chain) sequence and its context. The V gene's germline CDR1 is SNHLY and CDR2 FYNNEI. V gave up 9 bases and J gave up 2 bases, with 12 bases separating them. CDR3 length: 13 amino acids. This table comes from immunoSEQ multiplex PCR, and its TCRdb copy is limited to in-frame clones, with some not included. The sample lists about 85,000 clones, roughly 77% occurring once. The sample comes from a study of cytotoxic CD8 clonotypes in ibrutinib-treated CLL. Overall study context: Response samples were taken after a median of around twelve months on treatment, range 6 to 36.

The chain carries TRBV2 and TRBJ2-3; a possible D gene is TRBD2 (6 bases). Sequenced material: PBMCs, taken after 12 months of ibrutinib treatment. This TCR derives from a human donor with chronic lymphocytic leukemia. CDR3 in amino acids: CARNRGSTDTQYF. DNA for the CDR3: TGTGCCAGAAACCGGGGGTCCACAGATACGCAGTATTTT.